Listed below are T cell receptor beta chains from one sample, sequenced in a study of CD8 T cells in ankylosing spondylitis. TCRdb independently ran MiXCR on the 5' RACE reads; one entry per CDR3 protein. This repertoire shows roughly 220,000 distinct CDR3 sequences, around 16% found once; its top ten account for roughly 43%. What was sequenced was blood, either unsorted or a sorted T cell fraction (not recorded which). These TCRs come from a male donor with ankylosing spondylitis. The CDR3 runs from the conserved cysteine through the conserved F or W. The D gene is left open where the match is weak. Clone size is shown for a subset of rows, as once, few, many or a class of expanded clone.

CDR3: CASSLAYDTYEQYF
DNA: TGTGCCAGCAGCTTAGCGTATGACACCTACGAGCAGTACTTC
J: TRBJ2-7
size: .
D: .
V: TRBV7-2

CDR3: CASSLVEFTEAFF
DNA: TGCGCCAGCAGCTTGGTGGAATTCACTGAAGCTTTCTTT
J: TRBJ1-1
size: many
D: .
V: TRBV5-1

CDR3: CASSLPQTNTGELFF
DNA: TGCGCCAGCAGCTTGCCACAGACGAACACCGGGGAGCTGTTTTTT
J: TRBJ2-2
size: many
D: .
V: TRBV5-1

CDR3: CATSSTSSYNEQFF
DNA: TGTGCCACCAGTTCGACTAGCTCCTACAATGAGCAGTTCTTC
J: TRBJ2-1
size: few
D: .
V: TRBV15

CDR3: CALGVNTGELFF
DNA: TGTGCCCTAGGGGTGAACACCGGGGAGCTGTTTTTT
J: TRBJ2-2
size: .
D: .
V: TRBV7-9

CDR3: CASGTSGSDEQFF
DNA: TGTGCCAGCGGGACTAGCGGGAGCGATGAGCAGTTCTTC
J: TRBJ2-1
size: .
D: TRBD2
V: TRBV28

CDR3: CASSLGAGDYNEQFF
DNA: TGTGCCAGCAGTTTAGGAGCGGGAGACTACAATGAGCAGTTCTTC
J: TRBJ2-1
size: .
D: TRBD2
V: TRBV28

CDR3: CASSVGGQGAGTEAFF
DNA: TGTGCCAGCAGCGTAGGGGGACAGGGGGCTGGCACTGAAGCTTTCTTT
J: TRBJ1-1
size: .
D: TRBD1
V: TRBV9

CDR3: CASSLTGPTNTGELLF
DNA: TGTGCCAGCAGTTTAACGGGGCCAACGAACACCGGGGAGCTGCTTTTT
J: TRBJ2-2
size: .
D: .
V: TRBV12-3/TRBV12-4

CDR3: CAIREDTYNEQFF
DNA: TGTGCCATCCGGGAGGACACCTACAATGAGCAGTTCTTC
J: TRBJ2-1
size: few
D: TRBD2
V: TRBV10-3

CDR3: CASSPWTEYNEQFF
DNA: TGTGCCAGCAGCCCGTGGACGGAGTACAATGAGCAGTTCTTC
J: TRBJ2-1
size: .
D: .
V: TRBV11-2

CDR3: CASSFQGPYNEQFF
DNA: TGTGCCAGCAGCTTCCAGGGGCCCTACAATGAGCAGTTCTTC
J: TRBJ2-1
size: few
D: .
V: TRBV5-6

CDR3: CASSYGGSYGYTF
DNA: TGTGCCAGCAGTTATGGAGGGAGCTATGGCTACACCTTC
J: TRBJ1-2
size: few
D: .
V: TRBV6-5

CDR3: CASDSLAGPHPQETQYF
DNA: TGTGCCAGCGATTCCCTAGCGGGCCCCCACCCCCAAGAGACCCAGTACTTC
J: TRBJ2-5
size: .
D: TRBD2
V: TRBV2

CDR3: CASSLDGLQETQYF
DNA: TGTGCCAGCAGTTTGGACGGACTCCAAGAGACCCAGTACTTC
J: TRBJ2-5
size: .
D: .
V: TRBV28

CDR3: CASSPEKTDLYGYTF
DNA: TGTGCCAGCTCACCAGAAAAGACAGACCTCTATGGCTACACCTTC
J: TRBJ1-2
size: .
D: .
V: TRBV18

CDR3: CASSLLGGSNQPQHF
DNA: TGTGCCAGCAGCTTATTGGGGGGTAGCAATCAGCCCCAGCATTTT
J: TRBJ1-5
size: few
D: .
V: TRBV7-9

CDR3: CASSVDEETQYF
DNA: TGTGCCAGCAGCGTAGATGAGGAGACCCAGTACTTC
J: TRBJ2-5
size: few
D: .
V: TRBV9

CDR3: CASSQGRHNSYEQYF
DNA: TGCGCCAGCAGCCAGGGTAGACATAACTCCTACGAGCAGTACTTC
J: TRBJ2-7
size: .
D: .
V: TRBV4-1

CDR3: CASMRAEIAKNIQYF
DNA: TGTGCCAGCATGAGGGCAGAAATAGCCAAAAACATTCAGTACTTC
J: TRBJ2-4
size: few
D: .
V: TRBV21-1

CDR3: CASSQPNTGELFF
DNA: TGTGCCAGCAGCCAACCGAACACCGGGGAGCTGTTTTTT
J: TRBJ2-2
size: few
D: .
V: TRBV4-2

CDR3: CASSHPGTVLDEQYF
DNA: TGTGCCAGCAGCCACCCAGGGACAGTTCTAGACGAGCAGTACTTC
J: TRBJ2-7
size: few
D: TRBD1
V: TRBV16

CDR3: CASSQGPQTIYEQYF
DNA: TGTGCCAGCAGCCAAGGACCACAGACTATCTACGAGCAGTACTTC
J: TRBJ2-7
size: .
D: .
V: TRBV14

CDR3: CASSQEVGVLQETQYF
DNA: TGTGCCAGCAGCCAAGAAGTTGGGGTCCTCCAAGAGACCCAGTACTTC
J: TRBJ2-5
size: .
D: .
V: TRBV3-1

CDR3: CSVAGGSLNTEAFF
DNA: TGCAGCGTTGCCGGGGGAAGCCTCAACACTGAAGCTTTCTTT
J: TRBJ1-1
size: many
D: .
V: TRBV29-1

CDR3: CSARENNEQFF
DNA: TGCAGCGCCAGAGAGAACAATGAGCAGTTCTTC
J: TRBJ2-1
size: few
D: .
V: TRBV29-1

CDR3: CAILRGADTQYF
DNA: TGCGCCATACTCAGGGGCGCGGATACGCAGTATTTT
J: TRBJ2-3
size: many
D: .
V: TRBV10-2

CDR3: CASSEIGLLNTEAFF
DNA: TGTGCCAGCAGTGAAATAGGACTCCTGAACACTGAAGCTTTCTTT
J: TRBJ1-1
size: few
D: .
V: TRBV6-1

CDR3: CATQGFSYNEQFF
DNA: TGTGCCACCCAGGGGTTCTCCTACAATGAGCAGTTCTTC
J: TRBJ2-1
size: few
D: .
V: TRBV3-1

CDR3: CSVTSGDWVTQYF
DNA: TGCAGTGTTACTAGCGGGGATTGGGTTACGCAGTATTTT
J: TRBJ2-3
size: .
D: TRBD2
V: TRBV20-1

CDR3: CASSGGFGQPQHF
DNA: TGTGCCAGCAGCGGGGGATTCGGTCAGCCCCAGCATTTT
J: TRBJ1-5
size: .
D: .
V: TRBV6-1

CDR3: CSARDVVPEQFF
DNA: TGCAGTGCTAGAGATGTGGTACCAGAGCAGTTCTTC
J: TRBJ2-1
size: .
D: .
V: TRBV20-1

CDR3: CASSRTSGRVDEQFF
DNA: TGTGCCAGCAGCCGGACTAGCGGGAGAGTCGATGAGCAGTTCTTC
J: TRBJ2-1
size: few
D: TRBD2
V: TRBV7-7

CDR3: CASSSFEQYF
DNA: TGTGCCAGCAGCAGCTTCGAGCAGTACTTC
J: TRBJ2-7
size: .
D: .
V: TRBV9

CDR3: CASRFEDSVNYGYTF
DNA: TGCGCCAGCAGGTTCGAAGACTCTGTGAACTATGGCTACACCTTC
J: TRBJ1-2
size: many
D: .
V: TRBV4-3

CDR3: CSVDSGKDTGELFF
DNA: TGCAGCGTTGACAGCGGGAAGGACACCGGGGAGCTGTTTTTT
J: TRBJ2-2
size: few
D: TRBD2
V: TRBV29-1

CDR3: CASSFSSHNEQFF
DNA: TGTGCCAGCAGTTTTTCCTCCCATAATGAGCAGTTCTTC
J: TRBJ2-1
size: few
D: .
V: TRBV6-2/TRBV6-3

CDR3: CASSQVAGDTQYF
DNA: TGTGCCAGCAGCCAAGTCGCCGGGGATACGCAGTATTTT
J: TRBJ2-3
size: .
D: .
V: TRBV3-1

CDR3: CASSWDYTDTQYF
DNA: TGTGCCAGCAGCTGGGACTACACAGATACGCAGTATTTT
J: TRBJ2-3
size: .
D: TRBD2
V: TRBV5-6

CDR3: CSADRGQAMNTEAFF
DNA: TGCAGCGCTGACCGAGGACAGGCCATGAACACTGAAGCTTTCTTT
J: TRBJ1-1
size: few
D: TRBD1
V: TRBV29-1

CDR3: CASSSSREQFF
DNA: TGTGCCAGCAGCTCTTCTAGGGAGCAGTTCTTC
J: TRBJ2-1
size: few
D: .
V: TRBV7-8

CDR3: CASRPGLVYNEQFF
DNA: TGTGCCAGCAGACCGGGACTAGTTTACAATGAGCAGTTCTTC
J: TRBJ2-1
size: few
D: TRBD2
V: TRBV11-2

CDR3: CASGGGVPGELFF
DNA: TGTGCCAGCGGCGGGGGGGTCCCCGGGGAGCTGTTTTTT
J: TRBJ2-2
size: few
D: TRBD2
V: TRBV2

CDR3: CASRLTGTNTEAFF
DNA: TGTGCCAGCAGGTTGACAGGGACCAACACTGAAGCTTTCTTT
J: TRBJ1-1
size: .
D: TRBD1
V: TRBV27

CDR3: CASSWDYEQYF
DNA: TGTGCCAGCAGCTGGGACTACGAGCAGTACTTC
J: TRBJ2-7
size: few
D: .
V: TRBV7-8

CDR3: CSASRGGESAGYTF
DNA: TGCAGTGCAAGTAGAGGAGGGGAATCTGCTGGCTACACCTTC
J: TRBJ1-2
size: .
D: .
V: TRBV20-1

CDR3: CASSHAGANEKLFF
DNA: TGCGCCAGCAGCCACGCAGGGGCAAATGAAAAACTGTTTTTT
J: TRBJ1-4
size: .
D: .
V: TRBV4-1

CDR3: CASSELAGVYEQYF
DNA: TGTGCCAGCAGTGAACTAGCGGGGGTATACGAGCAGTACTTC
J: TRBJ2-7
size: few
D: TRBD2
V: TRBV2